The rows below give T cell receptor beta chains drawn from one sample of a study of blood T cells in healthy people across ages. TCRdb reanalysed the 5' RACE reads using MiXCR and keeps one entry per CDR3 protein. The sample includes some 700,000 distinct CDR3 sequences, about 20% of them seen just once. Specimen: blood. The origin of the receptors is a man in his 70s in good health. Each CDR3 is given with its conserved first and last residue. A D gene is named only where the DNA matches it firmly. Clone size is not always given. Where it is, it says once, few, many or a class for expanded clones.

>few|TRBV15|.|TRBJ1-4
TGTGCCACCAGGGAGTCTGGACTAAATGAAAAACTGTTTTTT
CATRESGLNEKLFF
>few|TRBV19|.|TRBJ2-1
TGTGCCAGTAGTATGACAGATACCTACAATGAGCAGTTCTTC
CASSMTDTYNEQFF
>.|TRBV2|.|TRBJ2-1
TGTGCCAGCAGTACGGGGGCCAGCTCCTACAATGAGCAGTTCTTC
CASSTGASSYNEQFF
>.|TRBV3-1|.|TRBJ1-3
TGTGCCAGCAGCCAACAGGCGGTAAACACCATATATTTT
CASSQQAVNTIYF
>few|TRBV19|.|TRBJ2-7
TGTGCCAGTAGTACCGCGGATTACTACGAGCAGTACTTC
CASSTADYYEQYF
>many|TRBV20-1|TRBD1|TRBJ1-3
TGCAGTGCGTTACAGGGGGCAGGAGGCACCATATATTTT
CSALQGAGGTIYF
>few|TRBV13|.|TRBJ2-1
TGTGCCTGCAGCTCACCCCAGAGGGGGGCTTTGCGGGGGAGTTCCTACAATGAGCAGTTCTTC
CACSSPQRGALRGSSYNEQFF
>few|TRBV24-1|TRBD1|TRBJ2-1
TGTGCCACCAGTGATTTAAACAGGGGTCTGCGGAATGAGCAGTTCTTC
CATSDLNRGLRNEQFF
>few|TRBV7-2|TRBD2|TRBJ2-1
TGTGCCAGCAGCGATGGGGGCCGGACTAGCGGATACAATGAGCAGTTCTTC
CASSDGGRTSGYNEQFF
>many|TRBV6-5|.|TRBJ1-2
TGTGCCAGCAGTCCCAGGGCAGGTCCATATGGCTACACCTTC
CASSPRAGPYGYTF
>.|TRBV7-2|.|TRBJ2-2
TGTGCCAGCAGCTTAGGGCGGTACACCGGGGAGCTGTTTTTT
CASSLGRYTGELFF
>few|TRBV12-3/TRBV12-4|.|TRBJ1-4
TGTGCCTGCAGTCCCACAGGAGAAAAACTGTTTTTT
CACSPTGEKLFF
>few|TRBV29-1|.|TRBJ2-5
TGCAGCGTTTCTAGGAACGTCCAAGAGACCCAGTACTTC
CSVSRNVQETQYF
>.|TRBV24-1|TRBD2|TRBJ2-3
TGTGCCACCAGTGAGGGGACTAGCGTATATACGCAGTATTTT
CATSEGTSVYTQYF
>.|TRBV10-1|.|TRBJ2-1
TGCGCCAGCAGTTCGGAGAGAAGTGAGCAGTTCTTC
CASSSERSEQFF
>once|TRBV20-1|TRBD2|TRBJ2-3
TGCAGTGCTAGAGATAGGGGACTAGCGCTCACAGATACGCAGTATTTT
CSARDRGLALTDTQYF
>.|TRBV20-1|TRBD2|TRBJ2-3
TGCAGTGCCCAAGCGGGAGGGCCAGATACGCAGTATTTT
CSAQAGGPDTQYF
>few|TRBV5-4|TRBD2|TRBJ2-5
TGTGCCAGCAGGGGAAGGGGACTAGCGGGAGTAGAGACCCAGTACTTC
CASRGRGLAGVETQYF
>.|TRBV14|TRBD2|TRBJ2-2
TGTGCCAGCAGCCCACATCCTATTCGGGGGGGAAACACCGGGGAGCTGTTTTTT
CASSPHPIRGGNTGELFF
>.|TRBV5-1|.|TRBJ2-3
TGCGCCAGCAGCTTGGTGAGGGATTCAGATACGCAGTATTTT
CASSLVRDSDTQYF
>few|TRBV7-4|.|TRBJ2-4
TGTGCCAGCAGCTTAGGGACAGTTAAAAACATTCAGTACTTC
CASSLGTVKNIQYF
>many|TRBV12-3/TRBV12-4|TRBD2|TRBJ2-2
TGTGCCAGCAGCCCCGCTCTAGCGGGGGGGTCCACCGGGGAGCTGTTTTTT
CASSPALAGGSTGELFF
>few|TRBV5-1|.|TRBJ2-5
TGCGCCAGCAGCTTGGCCTCGGACCCCCGGGAGACCCAGTACTTC
CASSLASDPRETQYF
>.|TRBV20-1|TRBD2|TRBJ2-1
TGCAGTGCTAGAGATAAGGGGTGGACTAGCGGCTCCCTAAAAGATGAGCAGTTCTTC
CSARDKGWTSGSLKDEQFF
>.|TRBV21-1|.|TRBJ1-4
TGTGCCAGCAGCAAAGTCCCCGGACAGGGGGTATGGGAAAAACTGTTTTTT
CASSKVPGQGVWEKLFF
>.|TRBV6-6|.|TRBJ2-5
TGTGCCAGCAGTATTAGCGGGACCCAGTACTTC
CASSISGTQYF
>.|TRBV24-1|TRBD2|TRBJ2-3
TGTACCACCAGTGATTCACCGGGACTAGCGTTTACTAGCACAGATACGCAGTATTTT
CTTSDSPGLAFTSTDTQYF
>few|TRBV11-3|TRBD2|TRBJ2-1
TGTGCCAGCAGCTCAGGACAAGGGACTAGCGGGAGGGGAAGTTACAATGAGCAGTTCTTC
CASSSGQGTSGRGSYNEQFF
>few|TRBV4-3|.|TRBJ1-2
TGCGCCAGCAGCCGTGGGGGGGACGGTGACTATGGCTACACCTTC
CASSRGGDGDYGYTF
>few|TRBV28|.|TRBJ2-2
TGTGCCAGCAGTTTAGTGCCGGTTTACACCGGGGAGCTGTTTTTT
CASSLVPVYTGELFF
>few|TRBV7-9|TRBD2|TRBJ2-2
TGTGCCAGCAGCACAACCGGGACTACCAAGGCCGGGGAGCTGTTTTTT
CASSTTGTTKAGELFF